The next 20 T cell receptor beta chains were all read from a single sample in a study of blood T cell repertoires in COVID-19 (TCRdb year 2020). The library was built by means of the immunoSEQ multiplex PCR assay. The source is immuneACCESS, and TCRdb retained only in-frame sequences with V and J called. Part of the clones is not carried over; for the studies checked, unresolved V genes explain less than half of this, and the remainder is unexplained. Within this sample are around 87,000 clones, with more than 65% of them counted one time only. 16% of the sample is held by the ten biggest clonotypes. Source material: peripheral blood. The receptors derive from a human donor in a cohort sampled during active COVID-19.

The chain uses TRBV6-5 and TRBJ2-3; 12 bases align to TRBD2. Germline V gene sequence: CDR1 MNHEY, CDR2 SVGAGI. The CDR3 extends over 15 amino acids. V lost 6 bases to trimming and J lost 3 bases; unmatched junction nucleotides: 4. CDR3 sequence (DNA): TGTGCCAGCAGATCTAGCGGGGGGGGGACAGATACGCAGTATTTT. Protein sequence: CASRSSGGGTDTQYF.

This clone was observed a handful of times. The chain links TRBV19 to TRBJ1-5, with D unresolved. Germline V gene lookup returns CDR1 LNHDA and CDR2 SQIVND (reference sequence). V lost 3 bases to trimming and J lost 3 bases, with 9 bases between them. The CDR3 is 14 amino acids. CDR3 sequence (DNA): TGTGCCAGTAGTATCGCCAGTCCCAATCAGCCCCAGCATTTT. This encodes CASSIASPNQPQHF. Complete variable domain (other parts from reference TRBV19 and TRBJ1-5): DGGITQSPKYLFRKEGQNVTLSCEQNLNHDAMYWYRQDPGQGLRLIYYSQIVNDFQKGDIAEGYSVSREKKESFPLTVTSAQKNPTAFYLCASSIASPNQPQHFGDGTRLSIL.

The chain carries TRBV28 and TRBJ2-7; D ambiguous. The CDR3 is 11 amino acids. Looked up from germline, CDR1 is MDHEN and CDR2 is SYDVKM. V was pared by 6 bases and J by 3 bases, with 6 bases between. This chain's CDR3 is CASRQNYEQYF. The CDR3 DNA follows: TGTGCCAGCAGGCAGAACTACGAGCAGTACTTC.

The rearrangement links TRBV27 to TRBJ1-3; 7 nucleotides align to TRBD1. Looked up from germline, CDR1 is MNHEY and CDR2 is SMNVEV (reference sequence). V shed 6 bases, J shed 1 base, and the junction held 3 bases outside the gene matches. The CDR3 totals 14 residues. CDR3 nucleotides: TGTGCCAGCAGAAGACAGGGATCTGGAAACACCATATATTTT. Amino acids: CASRRQGSGNTIYF.

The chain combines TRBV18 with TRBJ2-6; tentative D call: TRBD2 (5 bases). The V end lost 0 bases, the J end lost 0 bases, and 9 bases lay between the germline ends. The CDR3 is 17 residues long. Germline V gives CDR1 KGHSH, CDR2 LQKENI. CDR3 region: CASSPPGAGSGANVLTF. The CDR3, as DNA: TGTGCCAGCTCACCACCGGGTGCGGGCTCTGGGGCCAACGTCCTGACTTTC.

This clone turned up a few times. The CDR3 region has the DNA TGTGCCAGCAGCTCTGATGAACTAGACTATGGCTACACCTTC. Protein: CASSSDELDYGYTF. The chain carries TRBV5-6 and TRBJ1-2; D unclear. Germline V gives CDR1 SGHDT, CDR2 YYEEEE. The CDR3 sequence is 14 residues long. V shed 3 bases and J shed 3 bases, with 12 bases lying between them. The full variable domain, completed using reference TRBV5-6 and TRBJ1-2, is DAGVTQSPTHLIKTRGQQVTLRCSPKSGHDTVSWYQQALGQGPQFIFQYYEEEERQRGNFPDRFSGHQFPNYSSELNVNALLLGDSALYLCASSSDELDYGYTFGSGTRLTVV.

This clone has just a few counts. CDR3 nucleotides: TGTGCCAGCTCACCAGCCGGTGAAGCTTTCTTT. The encoded protein is CASSPAGEAFF. This chain joins TRBV18 and TRBJ1-1; D ambiguous. V was pared by 2 bases and J by 7 bases, with 5 bases between. Germline CDR1 and CDR2: KGHSH and LQKENI. The CDR3 runs to 11 residues.

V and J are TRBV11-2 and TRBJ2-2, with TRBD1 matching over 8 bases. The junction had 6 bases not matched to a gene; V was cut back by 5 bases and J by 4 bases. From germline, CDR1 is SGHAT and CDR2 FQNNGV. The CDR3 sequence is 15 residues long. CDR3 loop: CASSPQGAGTGELFF. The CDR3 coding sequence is TGTGCCAGCAGCCCGCAGGGGGCAGGCACCGGGGAGCTGTTTTTT.

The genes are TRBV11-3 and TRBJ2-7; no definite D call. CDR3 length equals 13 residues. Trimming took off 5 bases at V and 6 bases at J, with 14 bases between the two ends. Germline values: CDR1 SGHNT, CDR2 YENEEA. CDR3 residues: CASSQRFGREQYF. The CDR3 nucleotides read TGTGCCAGCAGCCAAAGATTCGGTCGCGAGCAGTACTTC.

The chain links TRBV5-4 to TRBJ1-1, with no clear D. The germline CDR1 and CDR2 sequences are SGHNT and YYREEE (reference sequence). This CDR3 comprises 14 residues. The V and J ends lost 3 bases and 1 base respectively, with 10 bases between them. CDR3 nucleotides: TGTGCCAGCAGCTCCCCTCCCCGGAACACTGAAGCTTTCTTT. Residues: CASSSPPRNTEAFF. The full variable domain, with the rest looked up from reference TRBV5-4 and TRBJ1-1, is ETGVTQSPTHLIKTRGQQVTLRCSSQSGHNTVSWYQQALGQGPQFIFQYYREEENGRGNFPPRFSGLQFPNYSSELNVNALELDDSALYLCASSSPPRNTEAFFGQGTRLTVV.

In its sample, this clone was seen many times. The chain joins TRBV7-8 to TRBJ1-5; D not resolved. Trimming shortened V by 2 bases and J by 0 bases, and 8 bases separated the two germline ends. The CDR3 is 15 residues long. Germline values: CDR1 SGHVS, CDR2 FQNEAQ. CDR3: CASSLLRVSNQPQHF. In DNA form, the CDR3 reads TGTGCCAGCAGCTTATTGAGGGTTAGCAATCAGCCCCAGCATTTT.

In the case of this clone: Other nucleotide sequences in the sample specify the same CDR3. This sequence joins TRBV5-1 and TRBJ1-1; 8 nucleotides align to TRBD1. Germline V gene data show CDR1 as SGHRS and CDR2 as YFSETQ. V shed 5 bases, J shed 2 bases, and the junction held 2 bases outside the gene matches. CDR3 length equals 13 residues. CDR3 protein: CASRQGANTEAFF. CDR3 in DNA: TGCGCCAGCAGGCAGGGGGCTAACACTGAAGCTTTCTTT.

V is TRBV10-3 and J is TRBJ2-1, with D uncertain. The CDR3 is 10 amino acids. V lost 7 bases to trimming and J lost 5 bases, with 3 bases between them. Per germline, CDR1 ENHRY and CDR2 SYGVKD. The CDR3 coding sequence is TGTGCCATCACAAACAATGAGCAGTTCTTC. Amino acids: CAITNNEQFF.

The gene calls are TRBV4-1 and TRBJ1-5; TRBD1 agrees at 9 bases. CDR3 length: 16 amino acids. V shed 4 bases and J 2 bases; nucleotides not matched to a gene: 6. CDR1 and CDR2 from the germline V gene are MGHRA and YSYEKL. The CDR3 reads CASSLTGGAGNQPQHF. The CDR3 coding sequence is TGCGCCAGCAGCCTAACAGGGGGCGCGGGCAATCAGCCCCAGCATTTT.

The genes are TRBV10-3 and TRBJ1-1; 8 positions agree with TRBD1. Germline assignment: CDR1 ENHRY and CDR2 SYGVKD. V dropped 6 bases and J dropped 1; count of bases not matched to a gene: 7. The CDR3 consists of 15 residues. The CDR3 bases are TGTGCCATCAGGACAGGGGCCACCCCGAACACTGAAGCTTTCTTT. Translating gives CAIRTGATPNTEAFF.

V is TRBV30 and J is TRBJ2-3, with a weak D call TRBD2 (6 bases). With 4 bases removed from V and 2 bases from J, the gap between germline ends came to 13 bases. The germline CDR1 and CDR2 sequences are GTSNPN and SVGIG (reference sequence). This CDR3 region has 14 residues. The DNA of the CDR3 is TGTGCCTGGACCCGACTAGAGGTCACAGATACGCAGTATTTT. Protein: CAWTRLEVTDTQYF.

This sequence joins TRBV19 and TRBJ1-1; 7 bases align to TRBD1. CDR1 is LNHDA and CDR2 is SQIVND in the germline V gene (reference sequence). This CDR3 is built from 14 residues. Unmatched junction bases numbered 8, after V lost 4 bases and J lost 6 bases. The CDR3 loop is CASSTRGQAAEAFF. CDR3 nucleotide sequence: TGTGCCAGTAGTACCCGTGGACAGGCTGCTGAAGCTTTCTTT.

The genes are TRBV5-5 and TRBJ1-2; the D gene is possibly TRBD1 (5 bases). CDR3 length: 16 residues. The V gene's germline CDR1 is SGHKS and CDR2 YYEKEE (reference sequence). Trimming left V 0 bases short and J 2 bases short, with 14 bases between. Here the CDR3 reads CASSLEGKVGNYGYTF. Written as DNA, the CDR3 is TGTGCCAGCAGCTTGGAGGGGAAAGTAGGGAACTATGGCTACACCTTC.

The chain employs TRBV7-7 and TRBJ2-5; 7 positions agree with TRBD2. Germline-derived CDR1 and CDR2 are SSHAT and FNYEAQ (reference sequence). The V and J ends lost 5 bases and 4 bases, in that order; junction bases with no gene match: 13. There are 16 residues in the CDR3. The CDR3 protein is CASSQSVAGVAETQYF. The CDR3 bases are TGTGCCAGCAGCCAGAGTGTGGCGGGAGTGGCAGAGACCCAGTACTTC.

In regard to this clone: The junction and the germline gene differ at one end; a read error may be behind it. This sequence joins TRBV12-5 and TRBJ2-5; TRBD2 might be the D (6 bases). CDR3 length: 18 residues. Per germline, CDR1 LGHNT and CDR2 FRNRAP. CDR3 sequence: CASALVLRSRGFQETQYF. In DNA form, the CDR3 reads TGTGCTAGTGCTTTGGTATTAAGGTCACGGGGGTTCCAAGAGACCCAGTACTTC. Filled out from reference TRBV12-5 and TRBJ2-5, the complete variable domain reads DARVTQTPRHKVTEMGQEVTMRCQPILGHNTVFWYRQTMMQGLELLAYFRNRAPLDDSGMPKDRFSAEMPDATLATLKIQPSEPRDSAVYFCASALVLRSRGFQETQYFGPGTRLLVL.